This TCR beta chain was found in a study of shared clonotypes between healthy human individuals. This clone is a singleton in its sample. Using immunoSEQ multiplex PCR, the repertoire was profiled, and TCRdb retains in-frame clones only, with some absent. The sample yields about 2 million clones, about 95% seen once. This CDR3 spans 15 amino acids. Germline CDR1 SGHAT, CDR2 FQNNGV. Trimming removed 5 bases at V and 1 base at J, with 11 bases between. Naivety among CD8 cells was defined by CD45RO negativity and positive CCR7 selection, thereby excluding terminally differentiated effector memory CD45RA+ cells.

The genes are TRBV11-2 and TRBJ2-2; unclear D gene. The receptor was isolated from a man aged 18 to 35 in good health. What was sequenced was naive CD8+ T cells sorted from blood. CDR3 loop: CASSPRGGNTGELFF. CDR3 nucleotides: TGTGCCAGCAGCCCCCGCGGCGGGAACACCGGGGAGCTGTTTTTT.